A single sample is the source of the 23 T cell receptor beta chains below, sequenced in a study of shared clonotypes between healthy human individuals. This table comes from immunoSEQ multiplex PCR, and its TCRdb copy is limited to in-frame clones, with some not included. Here the sample spans under 2,500,000 clones, approximately 94% being singletons. The material sequenced was naive CD4+ T cells sorted from blood. As for subset: CD45RA+ positively selected. The receptors come from a man younger than 30 in good health.

Points on this clone: Other DNA sequences from this sample encode an identical CDR3 as well. The chain has TRBV5-1 and TRBJ2-5, with a weak D call TRBD1 (6 bases). The germline V gene encodes CDR1 SGHRS and CDR2 YFSETQ. The V gene lost 2 bases and the J gene lost 5 bases, with 10 bases spanning the gap. This CDR3 has 13 residues. The CDR3, as DNA: TGCGCCAGCAGCTTCGCAGGGGAGGAGACCCAGTACTTC. Amino acids: CASSFAGEETQYF.

The chain joins TRBV6-6 to TRBJ2-2; 10 bases match TRBD1. J gave up 4 bases and V 5 bases, and 4 bases lay outside the gene matches. CDR1 is MNHNY, CDR2 SVGAGI, per germline (reference sequence). The CDR3 has 15 residues. CDR3 loop: CASSPGQGRTGELFF. The CDR3 DNA sequence: TGTGCCAGCAGTCCGGGACAGGGGCGCACCGGGGAGCTGTTTTTT.

The chain carries TRBV30 and TRBJ1-1; no clear D gene. CDR1 is GTSNPN, CDR2 SVGIG, per germline (reference sequence). The CDR3 loop spans 16 amino acids. V was trimmed by 3 bases and J by 4 bases, leaving 21 bases between them. The CDR3 region has the DNA TGTGCCTGGAGCCCCTCGAGGAGGTCTCGGATCACTGAAGCTTTCTTT. Encoded protein: CAWSPSRRSRITEAFF. Complete variable domain (other parts from reference TRBV30 and TRBJ1-1): SQTIHQWPATLVQPVGSPLSLECTVEGTSNPNLYWYRQAAGRGLQLLFYSVGIGQISSEVPQNLSASRPQDRQFILSSKKLLLSDSGFYLCAWSPSRRSRITEAFFGQGTRLTVV.

The gene calls are TRBV7-9 and TRBJ2-7, with TRBD1 matching 7 bases. Germline lookup yields CDR1 SEHNR and CDR2 FQNEAQ (reference sequence). The J segment lost 0 bases and the V segment lost 8 bases, leaving 4 bases of the junction unmatched. CDR3 size: 13 residues. CDR3 amino acids: CASQDRSSYEQYF. CDR3 bases: TGTGCCAGCCAGGACAGGAGCTCCTACGAGCAGTACTTC.

CDR3: CASSGHREGNSPLHF. The CDR3 DNA reads TGTGCCAGCAGTGGCCACAGGGAGGGTAATTCACCCCTCCACTTT. The chain employs TRBV2 and TRBJ1-6, with D possibly matching TRBD1 (6 bases). CDR3 length: 15 amino acids. Germline V gene lookup returns CDR1 SNHLY and CDR2 FYNNEI. The V gene lost 4 bases and the J gene lost 6 bases, with 13 bases spanning the gap.

The chain has TRBV28 and TRBJ2-4; no reliable D call. There are 14 residues in the CDR3. Per germline, CDR1 MDHEN and CDR2 SYDVKM. V dropped 2 bases and J dropped 6 bases, with 11 bases sitting between them. The chain's CDR3 is CASSLVRSTNIQYF. The CDR3 DNA is TGTGCCAGCAGTTTAGTCCGTAGTACAAACATTCAGTACTTC.

This chain uses TRBV30 with TRBJ2-5; D gene unclear. The J call is in doubt because the DNA end fits TRBJ2-7 better. The CDR3 spans 11 residues. The germline V gene has CDR1 GTSNPN and CDR2 SVGIG (reference sequence). CDR3 sequence: CAWSTAYEQYF. For the CDR3, the DNA is TGTGCCTGGAGTACCGCTTACGAGCAGTACTTC.

This chain links TRBV6-1 with TRBJ2-7; D call uncertain. Germline V gene sequence: CDR1 MNHNS, CDR2 SASEGT. V lost 10 bases and J 0 bases, leaving 19 bases between the germline ends. CDR3 length: 15 amino acids. DNA for the CDR3: TGTGCCACGCACCCGGGCAGCACCCACTCCTACGAGCAGTACTTC. It yields the protein CATHPGSTHSYEQYF.

The chain couples TRBV19 to TRBJ2-3, with 7 bases that match TRBD2. Unmatched junction bases numbered 5, after V lost 8 bases and J lost 3 bases. Germline V gene data show CDR1 as LNHDA and CDR2 as SQIVND (reference sequence). This CDR3 comprises 13 residues. The CDR3 sequence: CASRREGTDTQYF. The CDR3 region has the DNA TGTGCCAGTCGTAGGGAGGGGACAGATACGCAGTATTTT.

The V call is TRBV14, the J call TRBJ2-1; 7 bases are shared with TRBD2. Germline V gene sequence: CDR1 SGHDN, CDR2 FVKESK. V shed 8 bases and J 2 bases; nucleotides not matched to a gene: 3. This CDR3 is 13 amino acids long. The CDR3 spells CASASGTYNEQFF. The CDR3 coding sequence is TGTGCCAGCGCTAGCGGTACCTACAATGAGCAGTTCTTC.

The chain combines TRBV30 with TRBJ1-1; no clear D. This CDR3 is 14 amino acids long. Trimming stripped 1 base from V and 0 bases from J, with 9 bases between. The germline V gene has CDR1 GTSNPN and CDR2 SVGIG (reference sequence). CDR3 DNA: TGTGCCTGGAGTGCAGGATCACTGAACACTGAAGCTTTCTTT. Translation gives CAWSAGSLNTEAFF.

The chain uses TRBV13 and TRBJ2-2; 10 bases fit TRBD1. The CDR3 covers 16 residues. Germline CDR1 and CDR2: PRHDT and FYEKMQ (reference sequence). The V and J ends lost 5 bases and 7 bases, in that order; junction bases with no gene match: 10. CDR3 sequence reads: CASSNRDRGAGGELFF. The CDR3 DNA sequence: TGTGCCAGCAGCAACCGGGACAGGGGTGCAGGCGGGGAGCTGTTTTTT.

The chain combines TRBV5-1 with TRBJ2-3; D not resolved. Germline assignment: CDR1 SGHRS and CDR2 YFSETQ. The CDR3 totals 12 residues. V was clipped by 6 bases and J by 4 bases, with 9 bases between them. The CDR3 spells CASNHGADTQYF. In DNA form, the CDR3 reads TGCGCCAGCAATCATGGAGCAGATACGCAGTATTTT.

V and J are TRBV5-1 and TRBJ2-7; 10 positions agree with TRBD2. Germline V gene sequence: CDR1 SGHRS, CDR2 YFSETQ. The CDR3 spans 16 residues. The V gene end was trimmed by 3 bases and the J gene end by 0 bases; junction bases not matched to a gene: 6. The CDR3 coding sequence is TGCGCCAGCAGCTGGACCGGGACTAGCGCCTCCTACGAGCAGTACTTC. It is translated as CASSWTGTSASYEQYF.

V usage is TRBV27 and J usage is TRBJ1-2; D possibly corresponds to TRBD1 (5 bases). The length of the CDR3 is 14 residues. V was cut by 7 bases and J by 4 bases, with 16 bases left in between. CDR1 is MNHEY and CDR2 is SMNVEV in the germline V gene (reference sequence). The chain's CDR3 is CASKGSGRSYGYTF. The DNA for the CDR3 is TGTGCCAGCAAGGGGTCGGGGAGGAGCTATGGCTACACCTTC.

The chain carries TRBV19 and TRBJ1-1; 8 bases align to TRBD1. Germline V gives CDR1 LNHDA, CDR2 SQIVND (reference sequence). The CDR3 has 15 residues. Trimming took 4 bases from V and 3 from J; bases not matched to a gene: 7. In DNA form, the CDR3 reads TGTGCCAGTAGTACTACAGGGGGAATAGACACTGAAGCTTTCTTT. As protein: CASSTTGGIDTEAFF.

This clone was observed once. CDR3 in DNA: TGTGCCAGCAGTTACTTGGAGAGCGGGGGCACAGATACGCAGTATTTT. Its translation: CASSYLESGGTDTQYF. The V and J genes are TRBV6-6 and TRBJ2-3; TRBD2 agrees at 7 bases. CDR1 and CDR2 (germline): MNHNY, SVGAGI (reference sequence). The V segment lost 1 base and the J segment 1 base; nucleotides outside the gene matches: 5. The CDR3 consists of 16 residues.

J is TRBJ1-5 and V is TRBV6-4; D may be TRBD1 (5 bases). V was shortened by 4 bases and J by 6 bases, with 10 bases between the two germline ends. The CDR3 covers 13 residues. The germline CDR1 and CDR2 sequences are MRHNA and SNTAGT. The CDR3: CASSVGDGQPQHF. DNA of the CDR3: TGTGCCAGCAGTGTCGGGGACGGTCAGCCCCAGCATTTT.

Turning to this clone: The same CDR3 also results from other DNA sequences found in this sample. CDR3 bases: TGTGCCAGCAGCGTAGGGCTAGCGGGAGCCTACGAGCAGTACTTC. As protein: CASSVGLAGAYEQYF. The V gene is TRBV9, the J gene TRBJ2-7, with TRBD2 matching 10 bases. CDR1 and CDR2 (germline): SGDLS, YYNGEE. V lost 0 bases, J lost 2 bases, and 2 bases stayed unmatched. The length of the CDR3 is 15 residues. Using reference TRBV9 and TRBJ2-7 for the parts outside the CDR3, the full variable domain is DSGVTQTPKHLITATGQRVTLRCSPRSGDLSVYWYQQSLDQGLQFLIQYYNGEERAKGNILERFSAQQFPDLHSELNLSSLELGDSALYFCASSVGLAGAYEQYFGPGTRLTVT.

V usage is TRBV28 and J usage is TRBJ1-5, with D uncertain. CDR1 MDHEN and CDR2 SYDVKM come from the germline V gene. The germline V and J ends were trimmed by 5 bases and 1 base, with 15 bases remaining between them. The CDR3 sequence is 16 residues long. This chain's CDR3 is CASSPPRGGSNQPQHF. As DNA, the CDR3 is TGTGCCAGCAGTCCCCCGCGTGGTGGGAGCAATCAGCCCCAGCATTTT.

In regard to this clone: Other DNA sequences within the sample encode an identical CDR3. The chain couples TRBV2 to TRBJ2-7, with D tentatively TRBD1 or TRBD2 (5 bases each). Germline V gene data show CDR1 as SNHLY and CDR2 as FYNNEI. V lost 8 bases, J lost 2 bases, and 10 bases lay in between. This CDR3 is 12 amino acids long. CDR3: CASRDPTYEQYF. CDR3 coding DNA: TGTGCCAGCCGGGACCCTACCTACGAGCAGTACTTC.

The chain carries TRBV6-5 and TRBJ1-5; D gene uncertain. CDR1 and CDR2 from the germline V gene are MNHEY and SVGAGI. There are 13 residues in the CDR3. V lost 6 bases and J lost 5, with 11 bases in between. The CDR3 DNA is TGTGCCAGCAGCTCCAAGTGGGATCAGCCCCAGCATTTT. Translated, it gives CASSSKWDQPQHF.

This clone was recorded a few times. This chain uses TRBV2 with TRBJ1-3; D is unresolved. V was trimmed by 5 bases and J by 4 bases, leaving 15 bases between them. The CDR3 runs to 15 residues. Germline CDR1 reads SNHLY; CDR2 reads FYNNEI. The CDR3 region has the DNA TGTGCCAGCAGTTCGGACTACTCGAGGGGAAACACCATATATTTT. This gives the protein CASSSDYSRGNTIYF.